Listed below are T cell receptor beta chains from one sample, sequenced in a study of OX40 agonist ivuxolimab in advanced cancers. Here immunoSEQ multiplex PCR was the method, and the copy in TCRdb shows in-frame clones only, minus some. The table records about 18,000 clones, about nine tenths of them present only once. The source material was CD4+ or CD8+ T cells sorted from blood, sampled in a trial of the OX40 agonist ivuxolimab. Every receptor here comes from an adult with an advanced solid tumor such as melanoma, head and neck, liver or kidney cancer. The CDR3 runs from the conserved cysteine through the conserved F or W. The D gene is left open where the match is weak. The listing skips clone size in some rows; elsewhere it reads once, few, many or a size class.

size	D	V	J	CDR3	DNA
.	.	TRBV27	TRBJ2-7	CASSFRRENYEQYF	TGTGCCAGCAGTTTTCGACGGGAGAACTACGAGCAGTACTTC
few	.	TRBV4-1	TRBJ1-5	CASSQVPGEGSQHF	TGCGCCAGCAGCCAAGTTCCGGGAGAGGGGTCCCAGCATTTT
.	TRBD2	TRBV7-8	TRBJ2-5	CASSWTLAGGGETQYF	TGTGCCAGCAGCTGGACTTTAGCGGGAGGGGGGGAGACCCAGTACTTC
once	TRBD2	TRBV7-9	TRBJ2-1	CASSPRTSGSHSSYNEQFF	TGTGCCAGCAGCCCCAGGACTAGCGGGAGCCACAGTTCCTACAATGAGCAGTTCTTC
.	TRBD2	TRBV28	TRBJ2-1	CASSSTPRTSGFYNEQFF	TGTGCCAGCAGCTCAACCCCCCGGACTAGCGGGTTTTACAATGAGCAGTTCTTC
.	.	TRBV27	TRBJ2-2	CASSLFPGQTGELFF	TGTGCCAGCAGTTTATTCCCAGGGCAGACCGGGGAGCTGTTTTTT
.	.	TRBV13	TRBJ1-6	CASSLGTVNSPLHF	TGTGCCAGCAGCTTGGGGACCGTCAATTCACCCCTCCACTTT
.	TRBD2	TRBV27	TRBJ2-1	CASSRSGASYNEQFF	TGTGCCAGCAGCCGTAGCGGGGCGAGCTACAATGAGCAGTTCTTC
.	.	TRBV6-4	TRBJ2-6	CASSDSWGGGSGANVLTF	TGTGCCAGCAGTGACTCCTGGGGGGGCGGCTCTGGGGCCAACGTCCTGACTTTC
.	.	TRBV28	TRBJ2-5	CASSLVSHETQYF	TGTGCCAGCAGTTTGGTCAGCCACGAGACCCAGTACTTC
.	.	TRBV11-1	TRBJ2-2	CASSFLAATESGELFF	TGTGCCAGCAGCTTCCTCGCGGCCACCGAGTCCGGGGAGCTGTTTTTT
.	.	TRBV5-6	TRBJ2-7	CASSLGRRKGDEQYF	TGTGCCAGCAGCTTGGGCAGAAGGAAAGGAGACGAGCAGTACTTC
.	.	TRBV29-1	TRBJ2-3	CSVPLAGDTQYF	TGCAGCGTTCCCCTAGCAGGTGATACGCAGTATTTT
.	TRBD2	TRBV19	TRBJ2-3	CASSYPSGTDTQYF	TGTGCCAGTAGTTACCCTAGCGGGACAGATACGCAGTATTTT